Described below is a single TCR beta chain sequence and its context. Its antigen remains unidentified. Base qualities are not recorded, but no much larger clone differs from it by a single base. This entry comes from a study of STAT5B mutations in CD4+ large granular lymphocyte leukemia (dated by TCRdb to the early 2020s). Regarding the research as a whole: Among the healthy controls, the CDR3 'QG' motif was associated with a particular HLA allele. The TCRbeta repertoires of CD4+ T-cell large granular lymphocyte leukemia patients were compared with the TCRbeta repertoires of healthy blood donors. The purity of purified fractions was confirmed by flow cytometry on FACSCanto II or FACSVerse to exceed 95% among lymphocytes. Overall study outcomes, separate from this receptor: TRBV06-family usage was enriched among the top patient clones (8/27) compared with healthy controls (2/35). The main leukemic clonotypes were found to be private to each patient, although over 20% of the main leukemic clonotypes were detected at low frequency in the non-leukemic repertoires of other patients. Compared with healthy CD4+ repertoires, CD4-sorted patient repertoires appeared more clonal, and this difference remained even after the putative leukemic clones were removed. Data were not HLA-matched; higher clonality in CD4+ versus CD8+ T-LGLL could reflect the relatively small sample size.

V loses 3 bases of germline sequence and J loses 1 base, and the interval between the two ends is 10 bases. The germline V gene (reference sequence) gives CDR1 as LNHDA and CDR2 as SQIVND. The CDR3 runs 15 amino acids, cysteine and phenylalanine included. Just the 45-base CDR3 DNA is kept, in frame starting at base 1. The healthy controls were around 40 blood donors, and the buffy coats of these donors were supplied by the Finnish Red Cross blood service. All TCR-sequenced material derived from peripheral blood: patient blood samples and healthy donor buffy coats. Ficoll-Hypaque gradient centrifugation was used to isolate peripheral blood mononuclear cells. CD4+ cells were purified magnetically from the buffy coats of healthy controls. Genomic DNA was extracted with the Gentra Puregene Cell and Tissue kit and quantified on a Qubit 2.0 fluorometer. TCRbeta rearrangements were sequenced from genomic DNA using the immunoSEQ assay at survey resolution. The original pipeline was this. In the TCR sequencing data, the lowest productive clonotype frequency that could be detected was 2.59 x 10-5. Only productive TCRbeta rearrangements, defined as complete and in-frame sequences, were included in the analyses. Simpson clonality, calculated in the immunoSEQ Analyzer version 3.0, was used as the measure of sample clonality. Based on frequency, clones were grouped as very rare, small, medium, large (1-20%) or hyperexpanded (>20%). OLGA 1.2.3 estimated generation probabilities, VDJtools produced V-gene circos plots, VDJdb was queried for specificities, and GLIPH identified CDR3 motifs. Imported from immuneACCESS, the table was reduced by TCRdb to in-frame sequences with V and J called. These copies leave out some clones; in studies compared against another copy, an unresolved V gene accounts for under half, and the cause of the remainder is not known. D and trimming come from the DNA, and the V and J calls and clone size come from that table. Across this sample there are tens of thousands of clones, with around four fifths seen only once. The ten largest clonotypes hold about 4.5% of the sample.

Sequencing input: CD4+ T cells from blood buffy coats. The V and J segments used are TRBV19 and TRBJ2-1; the best D guess is TRBD1, with 5 bases matching. The sequence was collected from a human donor in good health. The nucleotides read TGTGCCAGTAGTATTGCAGGGCCATCCTACAATGAGCAGTTCTTC. Its protein product is CASSIAGPSYNEQFF.